This TCR beta chain was recorded in a study of cytomegalovirus exposure and HLA in healthy donors. Points from the study as a whole: Per published accounts, TCR beta sequences correctly predicted the HLA-A and HLA-B alleles of most subjects. The authors confirmed in vitro that a few CMV-associated chains were specific for CMV antigens.

PCR amplification relied on 60 Vbeta primers (plus 13 Jbeta primers). Here immunoSEQ multiplex PCR was the method, and the copy in TCRdb shows in-frame clones only, minus some. The sample records under 150,000 clones, around three quarters being singletons. Note on this clone: Its antigen is as yet unknown.

Germline assignment: CDR1 MNHNS and CDR2 SASEGT. The CDR3 sequence is 14 residues long. V shed 4 bases and J shed 0 bases, with 10 bases lying between them. The receptor was isolated from a male donor in good health and CMV-seronegative. This chain joins TRBV6-1 and TRBJ2-7; TRBD2 might be the D (6 bases). The sequencing input was PBMCs. CDR3 residues: CASSGLGSSYEQYF. For the CDR3, the DNA is TGTGCCAGCAGTGGACTAGGAAGCTCCTACGAGCAGTACTTC.